This record covers a single T cell receptor (beta chain). Its target is not known. The germline CDR1 and CDR2 sequences are MNHEY and SMNVEV (reference sequence). The CDR3 length is 15 residues. 5' RACE that incorporated UMI labels was used to prepare the TRB cDNA libraries. Using the 5' RACE reads, TCRdb records one entry per CDR3 protein without DNA. Here the sample table reports about 120,000 distinct CDR3 sequences. This sample was taken from a study of CXCR3-negative and CXCR3-positive naive CD8 T cells. Regarding the study as a whole: Comparison of naive cells showed more hydrophobic TRB CDR3s in CXCR3-positive than in CXCR3-negative naive cells. CXCR3-negative and CXCR3-positive naive cells shared comparable TRBV-TRBJ usage, but memory cells did not.

The sorter processed each CD8+ T cell subset in triplicate at roughly 300,000 cells apiece. Naive CD8+ T cells showed a CD45RO-CCR7+CD27+CD95- phenotype. Sequencing was performed on naive CXCR3- CD8+ T cells from blood. This sample's subset: CD45RO-CCR7+CD27+CD95- naive CD8+ T cells lacking CXCR3 (TNR3-). The chain has TRBV27 and TRBJ2-3; TCRdb's D gene call, TRBD2, goes unchecked for lack of DNA. The clonotype was recovered from a human donor in good health. Some clones in this sample may be carry-over from other donors' samples. CDR3 residues: CASSILVTSTDTQYF.